The 7 T cell receptor beta chains given below trace back to one sample, sequenced in a study of shared clonotypes between healthy human individuals. TCRdb keeps only in-frame clones here, not all; method: immunoSEQ multiplex PCR. The sample records roughly 2.5 million clones, over 85% being singletons. Sequencing used naive CD4+ T cells sorted from blood. Subset noted: CD45RA+ positively selected. These receptors originate from a man aged 18 to 30 in good health.

A single count supports this clone. The V call is TRBV9, the J call TRBJ1-2, with 7 positions matching TRBD1. V lost 1 base and J lost 7; bases outside the gene matches: 13. The germline V gene encodes CDR1 SGDLS and CDR2 YYNGEE. The length of the CDR3 is 16 residues. The DNA for the CDR3 is TGTGCCAGCAGCGTAAGGGACAGCGACCCAACCGGTGGCTACACCTTC. Its protein is CASSVRDSDPTGGYTF.

J is TRBJ1-3 and V is TRBV7-2; 7 bases line up with TRBD1. This CDR3 is built from 16 residues. The germline V gene has CDR1 SGHTA and CDR2 FQGNSA. The V and J ends lost 5 bases and 0 bases, in that order; junction bases with no gene match: 7. The CDR3 DNA sequence: TGTGCCAGCAGCCCGGGACAGCTCATCTCTGGAAACACCATATATTTT. It is translated as CASSPGQLISGNTIYF.

The chain has TRBV6-1 and TRBJ2-3, with TRBD1 as a possible D gene (7 bases). V shed 2 bases and J shed 2 bases, with 14 bases lying between them. Germline CDR1 is MNHNS and CDR2 is SASEGT. The CDR3 runs to 16 residues. The CDR3 DNA follows: TGTGCCAGCAGTGAATTCAGGGGGGTCCCCACAGATACGCAGTATTTT. Amino acid sequence: CASSEFRGVPTDTQYF.

Only one count was recorded for this clone. Other nucleotide sequences in the sample specify the same CDR3. The J gene is TRBJ2-5, the V gene TRBV5-1; 11 bases line up with TRBD2. Germline CDR1 is SGHRS and CDR2 is YFSETQ. Trimming took 0 bases from V and 2 from J; bases not matched to a gene: 0. The CDR3 sequence is 15 residues long. The CDR3 DNA reads as TGCGCCAGCAGCTTGGTAGCGGGGGGGCAAGAGACCCAGTACTTC. Translation: CASSLVAGGQETQYF.

DNA for the CDR3: TGTGCCAGCAGCCCGTCTACGGGGGGGGCCGCGACAGATACGCAGTATTTT. It is translated as CASSPSTGGAATDTQYF. The rearrangement uses TRBV9 and TRBJ2-3; TRBD2 matches at 8 bases. V was pared by 4 bases and J by 3 bases, with 13 bases of the junction left unmatched. The CDR3 has 17 amino acids. Per the germline V gene, CDR1 is SGDLS and CDR2 is YYNGEE.

On this clone: The sample carries other DNA sequences with the same CDR3. This chain links TRBV5-1 with TRBJ2-7; no definite D call. The CDR3 sequence is 11 residues long. The germline V gene has CDR1 SGHRS and CDR2 YFSETQ. Trimming cost V 2 bases and J 4 bases, with 4 bases left between them. The CDR3 DNA reads as TGCGCCAGCAGCTTAGAGTACGAGCAGTACTTC. This codes for CASSLEYEQYF.

This chain connects TRBV7-9 to TRBJ1-1; 7 nucleotides match TRBD1. Germline CDR1 is SEHNR and CDR2 is FQNEAQ (reference sequence). This CDR3 region has 11 residues. V lost 5 bases, J lost 8 bases, and 2 bases stayed unmatched. CDR3 nucleotides: TGTGCCAGCAGCCAGGACAGGGAAGCTTTCTTT. Protein product: CASSQDREAFF.